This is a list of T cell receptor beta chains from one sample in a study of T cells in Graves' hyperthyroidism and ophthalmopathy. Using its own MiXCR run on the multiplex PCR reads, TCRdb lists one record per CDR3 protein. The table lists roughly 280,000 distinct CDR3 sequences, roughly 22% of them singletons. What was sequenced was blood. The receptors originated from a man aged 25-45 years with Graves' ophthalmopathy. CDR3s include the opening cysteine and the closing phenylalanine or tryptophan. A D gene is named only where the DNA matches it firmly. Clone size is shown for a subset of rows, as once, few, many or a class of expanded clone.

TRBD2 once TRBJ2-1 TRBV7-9 TGTGCCAGCAGCCAGCCGGGACTAGCGGGAGTCTCTGATGAGCAGTTCTTC CASSQPGLAGVSDEQFF
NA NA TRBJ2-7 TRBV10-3 TGTGCCATCAGTGAGCCTGGACTAATCCACGAGCAGTACTTC CAISEPGLIHEQYF
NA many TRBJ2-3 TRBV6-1 TGTGCCAGCAGGGTCCTTGGTGGGGGCTTGAAAGATACGCAGTATTTT CASRVLGGGLKDTQYF
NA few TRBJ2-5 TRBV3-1 TGTGCCAGCAGCCAAGATTTGCTTTCCTACTCAACTCAAGAGACCCAGTACTTC CASSQDLLSYSTQETQYF
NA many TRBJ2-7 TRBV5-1 TGCGCCAGCAGTCGGGGTATGAGGGACGAGCAGTACTTC CASSRGMRDEQYF
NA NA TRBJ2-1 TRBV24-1 TGTGCCACCAGTGAACCCATGAGCCATGAGCAGTTCTTC CATSEPMSHEQFF
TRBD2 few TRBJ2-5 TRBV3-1 TGTGCCAGCAGCCTACGGACTAGCGGGAGTTATGAGACCCAGTACTTC CASSLRTSGSYETQYF
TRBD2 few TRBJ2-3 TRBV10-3 TGTGCCATTAGCGGGAGGGCAAATGCACGACCGAATACGCAGTATTTT CAISGRANARPNTQYF
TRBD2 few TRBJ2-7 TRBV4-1 TGCGCCAGCAGCCGCCTACTAGCGGGAGTATACGAGCAGTACTTC CASSRLLAGVYEQYF
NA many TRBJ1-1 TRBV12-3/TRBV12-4 TGTGCCAGCAGTTTACCTGTGGCATGGGGAGGAGGCACTGAAGCTTTCTTT CASSLPVAWGGGTEAFF
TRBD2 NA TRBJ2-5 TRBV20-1 TGCAGTGCCTTAAGCGGGAGCCAAGAGACCCAGTACTTC CSALSGSQETQYF
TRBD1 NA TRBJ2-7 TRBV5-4 TGTGCCAGCAGCGGGGGCCGGGACAGCCCCTCCTACGAGCAGTACTTC CASSGGRDSPSYEQYF
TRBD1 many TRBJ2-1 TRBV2 TGTGCCAGCAGTCGAACAAGGGACAGGGGGCCCAATGAGCAGTTCTTC CASSRTRDRGPNEQFF
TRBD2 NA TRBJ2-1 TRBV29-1 TGCAGCGTTGAATTTGGCCCCCCGGGACTAGCGGGAGGTCGGTCCTACAATGAGCAGTTCTTC CSVEFGPPGLAGGRSYNEQFF
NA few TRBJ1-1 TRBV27 TGTGCCAGCACACAGGGCTTCGGGCATACTGAAGCTTTCTTT CASTQGFGHTEAFF